Each of the 8 T cell receptor beta chains below was sequenced from the same sample in a study of shared clonotypes between healthy human individuals. Profiling relied on immunoSEQ multiplex PCR, and the TCRdb table lists in-frame clones only, not all of them. The sample includes some 2,500,000 clones, 80% to 95% of them seen just once. Sequencing used naive CD4+ T cells from PBMCs. Specified subset: CD45RA+ positively selected. Receptors were obtained from a man between 18 and 35 years old in good health. Some clones in this sample may be carry-over from other donors' samples.

The chain uses TRBV20-1 and TRBJ2-1; 8 bases are a match to TRBD2. J was trimmed by 15 bases and V by 3 bases; bases with no gene match: 7. CDR3 length equals 11 residues. In germline, CDR1 is DFQATT, CDR2 SNEGSKA (reference sequence). The CDR3 bases are TGCAGTGCTAGTAGCGGGATAGCTTCGTTCTTC. Amino acid sequence: CSASSGIASFF.

As concerns this clone: Within the sample, other DNA sequences also encode this same CDR3. The gene calls are TRBV28 and TRBJ2-3; either TRBD1 or TRBD2 may fit D (5 bases each). Trimming took 5 bases from V and 3 from J, leaving 12 bases between them. Looked up from germline, CDR1 is MDHEN and CDR2 is SYDVKM. The CDR3 totals 14 residues. Here the CDR3 DNA reads TGTGCCAGCAGTCCTGGTGGGGGTACAGATACGCAGTATTTT. Encoded protein: CASSPGGGTDTQYF.

The chain employs TRBV19 and TRBJ1-5; TRBD1 aligns across 7 bases. The CDR3 runs 14 residues. With 3 bases clipped from V and 5 bases from J, the junction kept 4 bases outside the gene matches. Germline CDR1 LNHDA, CDR2 SQIVND (reference sequence). CDR3 in amino acids: CASSMGTAYQPQHF. The CDR3 DNA reads as TGTGCCAGTAGTATGGGGACAGCTTATCAGCCCCAGCATTTT. Full variable domain (remainder filled in from reference TRBV19 and TRBJ1-5): DGGITQSPKYLFRKEGQNVTLSCEQNLNHDAMYWYRQDPGQGLRLIYYSQIVNDFQKGDIAEGYSVSREKKESFPLTVTSAQKNPTAFYLCASSMGTAYQPQHFGDGTRLSIL.

Worth noting for this clone: Other DNA sequences in this sample translate to the same CDR3. This sequence joins TRBV4-1 and TRBJ1-5; no firm D call. V was trimmed by 3 bases and J by 1 base, leaving 4 bases between them. The CDR3 consists of 13 residues. CDR1 is MGHRA, CDR2 YSYEKL, per germline. CDR3 region: CASSQGSNQPQHF. The CDR3 DNA reads as TGCGCCAGCAGCCAGGGGAGCAATCAGCCCCAGCATTTT.

V usage is TRBV29-1 and J usage is TRBJ1-6; perhaps TRBD1 as D (6 bases). Germline V gives CDR1 SQVTM, CDR2 ANQGSEA. Trimming pared 8 bases from V and 5 bases from J, leaving 13 bases between. CDR3 length: 13 residues. The CDR3 spells CSIRRGHNSPLHF. The CDR3 nucleotides are TGCAGCATCCGTCGGGGGCATAATTCACCCCTCCACTTT.

This chain links TRBV14 with TRBJ2-3; TRBD2 aligns across 12 bases. J lost 3 bases, V lost 5 bases, and 12 bases had no gene match. Germline V lookup: CDR1 SGHDN, CDR2 FVKESK. The CDR3 spans 18 residues. The CDR3: CASSKPMTSGSWTDTQYF. CDR3 DNA: TGTGCCAGCAGCAAACCGATGACTAGCGGGAGTTGGACAGATACGCAGTATTTT. Together with reference TRBV14 and TRBJ2-3, the CDR3 gives the full variable domain: EAGVTQFPSHSVIEKGQTVTLRCDPISGHDNLYWYRRVMGKEIKFLLHFVKESKQDESGMPNNRFLAERTGGTYSTLKVQPAELEDSGVYFCASSKPMTSGSWTDTQYFGPGTRLTVL.

In its sample, this clone was seen once. This chain joins TRBV4-1 and TRBJ1-3; TRBD1 might be the D (5 bases). CDR3 size: 14 residues. Trimming shortened V by 0 bases and J by 6 bases, and 9 bases separated the two germline ends. The germline CDR1 and CDR2 sequences are MGHRA and YSYEKL. The CDR3 DNA reads as TGCGCCAGCAGCCAAGATGCGGGGGTAAACACCATATATTTT. It codes for CASSQDAGVNTIYF.

This chain links TRBV7-9 with TRBJ1-2; D may be TRBD1 (5 bases). V was shortened by 6 bases and J by 8 bases, with 16 bases between the two germline ends. This CDR3 is 13 amino acids long. Germline lookup yields CDR1 SEHNR and CDR2 FQNEAQ (reference sequence). In DNA form, the CDR3 reads TGTGCCAGCAGATTCTCTACAGGAATCGGCTACACCTTC. Protein product: CASRFSTGIGYTF. Full variable domain (outside the CDR3, taken from reference TRBV7-9 and TRBJ1-2): DTGVSQNPRHKITKRGQNVTFRCDPISEHNRLYWYRQTLGQGPEFLTYFQNEAQLEKSRLLSDRFSAERPKGSFSTLEIQRTEQGDSAMYLCASRFSTGIGYTFGSGTRLTVV.